This entry lists 8 T cell receptor beta chains sequenced from one sample in a study of shared clonotypes between healthy human individuals. Libraries were prepared by immunoSEQ multiplex PCR; TCRdb keeps only in-frame clonotypes and omits some of them. Of about a million clones in the sample, 65% to 75% were seen once. The sample consisted of memory CD4+ T cells sorted from blood. Stated subset: CD45RA-negative fraction. The receptors derive from a man younger than 30 in good health.

Only a few counts were recorded for this clone. This chain connects TRBV6-5 to TRBJ2-7, with 7 nucleotides matching TRBD1. CDR1 is MNHEY, CDR2 SVGAGI, per germline. This CDR3 has 12 residues. J gave up 2 bases and V 8 bases, and 3 bases lay outside the gene matches. CDR3 coding DNA: TGTGCCAGCTCTCAGGGGGCCTACGAGCAGTACTTC. Amino acid sequence: CASSQGAYEQYF.

The rearrangement uses TRBV5-8 and TRBJ2-1; no clear D gene. Germline CDR1 and CDR2: SGHTS and YDEGEE. The V end was cut by 2 bases, the J end by 4 bases, with 16 bases between. The CDR3 is made up of 16 amino acids. CDR3 loop: CASSFHGGGIYNEQFF. CDR3 sequence (DNA): TGTGCCAGCAGCTTCCACGGTGGCGGTATATACAATGAGCAGTTCTTC.

On this clone itself: The sample contains more than one DNA sequence encoding this CDR3. The chain uses TRBV18 and TRBJ2-5, with a tentative D call TRBD1 (6 bases). The germline gives CDR1 KGHSH, CDR2 LQKENI. This CDR3 comprises 13 residues. The V end lost 1 base, the J end lost 5 bases, and 8 bases lay between the germline ends. The CDR3 nucleotides read TGTGCCAGCTCACCACGCCAGGGGGAGACCCAGTACTTC. Its translation: CASSPRQGETQYF. The full variable domain, its missing parts supplied by reference TRBV18 and TRBJ2-5, is NAGVMQNPRHLVRRRGQEARLRCSPMKGHSHVYWYRQLPEEGLKFMVYLQKENIIDESGMPKERFSAEFPKEGPSILRIQQVVRGDSAAYFCASSPRQGETQYFGPGTRLLVL.

V and J are TRBV6-1 and TRBJ1-2, with TRBD1 matching over 9 bases. CDR1 and CDR2 (germline): MNHNS, SASEGT. This CDR3 has 17 residues. After removal of 3 bases from V and 4 bases from J, the junction contained 12 bases not matched to a gene. CDR3 protein: CASSDPTGTGNLYGYTF. The CDR3 DNA reads TGTGCCAGCAGTGACCCCACCGGGACAGGGAACCTCTATGGCTACACCTTC.

Points on this clone: Other nucleotide sequences from this sample produce the same CDR3. V usage is TRBV6-1 and J usage is TRBJ1-1, with a weak D call TRBD1 (6 bases). V was pared by 1 base and J by 2 bases, with 8 bases between. The V gene's germline CDR1 is MNHNS and CDR2 SASEGT. There are 14 residues in the CDR3. CDR3: CASSEGGPNTEAFF. CDR3 sequence (DNA): TGTGCCAGCAGTGAAGGGGGGCCTAACACTGAAGCTTTCTTT.

V usage is TRBV5-8 and J usage is TRBJ2-5; either TRBD1 or TRBD2 may fit D (5 bases each). The CDR3 has 16 amino acids. Per germline, CDR1 SGHTS and CDR2 YDEGEE. Trimming left V 6 bases short and J 5 bases short, with 23 bases between. This CDR3 reads CASTLGNQGYPETQYF. In DNA form, the CDR3 reads TGTGCCAGCACCCTCGGGAATCAGGGATACCCTGAGACCCAGTACTTC.

This clone was observed a handful of times. The chain uses TRBV9 and TRBJ2-5; 8 bases fit TRBD2. The CDR3 length is 16 residues. Trimming cost V 0 bases and J 5 bases; bases outside gene matches: 9. Per the germline V gene, CDR1 is SGDLS and CDR2 is YYNGEE. As DNA, the CDR3 is TGTGCCAGCAGCGTAGCTCGGGAGGGCAGACGGGAGACCCAGTACTTC. Amino acid sequence: CASSVAREGRRETQYF.

The chain recombines TRBV6-1 with TRBJ1-1, with 7 bases matching TRBD1. CDR3 size: 14 residues. Germline assignment: CDR1 MNHNS and CDR2 SASEGT. The J segment lost 0 bases and the V segment lost 3 bases, leaving 1 base of the junction unmatched. This CDR3 is CASSDRGMNTEAFF. CDR3 sequence (DNA): TGTGCCAGCAGTGACAGGGGGATGAACACTGAAGCTTTCTTT.